This entry concerns a single T cell receptor beta chain. Its target is not known. With a much larger clone just one base away, this may be a read error. The data were obtained in a study of post-analysis software for immune sequencing data. Study at large: Disease trajectories encompassed relapsing-remitting, secondary progressive and progressive-relapsing multiple sclerosis. Regarding the study as a whole: Normalized Chao1 diversity was significantly lower in multiple sclerosis patients than in controls. Elevated frequency relative to controls characterized about 5 TRBV segments in patients, TRBV5-6, TRBV5-1 and TRBV20-1 among them.

Germline V lookup: CDR1 ENHRY, CDR2 SYGVKD. The V segment lost 6 bases and the J segment 11 bases; nucleotides outside the gene matches: 18. The CDR3 length is 15 residues. Researchers reported that TCR beta cDNA libraries carried unique molecular identifiers. T cells, about 0.9 to 11 million of them, yielded approximately 500,000 cDNA molecules. TCRdb recomputed calls from the PCR reads with MiXCR, one row per CDR3 protein. The sample carries under 200,000 distinct CDR3 sequences, 29% recorded once. The chain uses TRBV10-3 and TRBJ2-5; TRBD1 aligns across 7 bases. This clonotype was sampled from a girl aged 2-17 years with multiple sclerosis. The sample comprised blood. The CDR3 coding sequence is TGTGCCATCAGGGAGAACAGGGGTTTTAGCTACGATCAGTACTTC. This translates into CAIRENRGFSYDQYF.